This T cell receptor (beta chain) was profiled in a study of a mutant IDH1 vaccine in newly diagnosed glioma. Study context: Sex among treated patients split around 60% male, around 40% female; mean age was approximately 41 years. Before enrollment, the patients had been treated with radiotherapy alone, temozolomide alone, or both together. Most of them had received both. Study-wide results and caveats: Vaccination induced immune responses in about 92% of patients.

Notes on this clone: No antigen is known for it.

Time point noted: baseline, week 1 (first vaccination visit). The treatment denotes: pre-vaccination baseline after standard-of-care therapy. Diagnosis in the donors showed new WHO grade 3 or 4 astrocytomas that were IDH1-mutant and ATRX-lost. Sequencing was performed with immunoSEQ multiplex PCR; in TCRdb, only in-frame clones are kept and a portion is missing. The sample yields about 63,000 clones, around four fifths seen once. The TCR sequence derives from a woman in her late teens or twenties with glioma. Some clones in this sample may be carry-over from other donors' samples. The source was peripheral blood mononuclear cells (PBMCs), collected from a glioma patient treated with radiotherapy, temozolomide or both.

This CDR3 reads CSVAGGADEKLFF. The CDR3 DNA follows: TGCAGCGTGGCCGGGGGGGCAGATGAAAAACTGTTTTTT. The chain carries TRBV29-1 and TRBJ1-4; D might be TRBD1 (6 bases). Looked up from germline, CDR1 is SQVTM and CDR2 is ANQGSEA. V lost 6 bases and J 6 bases, leaving 14 bases between the germline ends. This CDR3 comprises 13 residues.